This entry lists 11 T cell receptor beta chains sequenced from one sample in a study of blood T cell repertoires in COVID-19. Clones were read by immunoSEQ multiplex PCR, and TCRdb kept only the in-frame ones, dropping some. The table has some 260,000 clones, approximately 80% seen once. Sequenced material: peripheral blood. Source of these receptors: an elderly woman with active or convalescent COVID-19.

The chain joins TRBV5-1 to TRBJ2-4, with D tentatively TRBD2 (6 bases). The CDR3 is 15 residues long. Germline V lookup: CDR1 SGHRS, CDR2 YFSETQ. Trimming cost V 2 bases and J 5 bases, with 14 bases left between them. CDR3 region: CASSFDPGAENIQYF. In DNA form, the CDR3 reads TGCGCCAGCAGCTTTGATCCGGGAGCGGAAAACATTCAGTACTTC.

This chain joins TRBV27 and TRBJ2-7, with 10 nucleotides matching TRBD1. J lost 6 bases, V lost 5 bases, and 7 bases had no gene match. CDR3 length equals 14 residues. Germline V gene data show CDR1 as MNHEY and CDR2 as SMNVEV (reference sequence). CDR3 region: CASSPGQGKVEQYF. The CDR3 DNA reads TGTGCCAGCAGTCCGGGACAGGGGAAGGTCGAGCAGTACTTC.

A single count supports this clone. The rearrangement uses TRBV18 and TRBJ2-7, with D possibly being TRBD1 (6 bases). Germline CDR1 reads KGHSH; CDR2 reads LQKENI. The CDR3 totals 14 residues. Trimming shortened V by 0 bases and J by 0 bases, and 6 bases separated the two germline ends. The CDR3 nucleotides read TGTGCCAGCTCACCACCCAGGGGCTCCTACGAGCAGTACTTC. It codes for CASSPPRGSYEQYF.

This chain connects TRBV10-3 to TRBJ2-1; 7 bases are a match to TRBD2. The CDR3 runs 13 residues. V gave up 7 bases and J gave up 6 bases; unmatched junction bases: 6. Germline assignment: CDR1 ENHRY and CDR2 SYGVKD. CDR3 sequence reads: CAITPWEGNEQFF. In nucleotides, the CDR3 is TGTGCCATCACTCCCTGGGAGGGCAATGAGCAGTTCTTC.

The chain has TRBV27 and TRBJ1-2; weak D call: TRBD1 (6 bases). The CDR3 consists of 15 residues. CDR1 and CDR2 from the germline V gene are MNHEY and SMNVEV (reference sequence). The germline V and J ends were trimmed by 0 bases and 8 bases, with 16 bases remaining between them. CDR3 loop: CASSLSGRGSRGYTF. The CDR3 region has the DNA TGTGCCAGCAGTTTATCGGGCAGGGGCTCGCGGGGCTACACCTTC.

This CDR3 is CASSKKDGGSETQYF. The CDR3 bases are TGCGCCAGCAGCAAAAAAGACGGAGGATCGGAGACCCAGTACTTC. The chain carries TRBV5-1 and TRBJ2-5; TRBD2 is a possible D gene (5 bases). Germline-derived CDR1 and CDR2 are SGHRS and YFSETQ. The CDR3 loop spans 15 amino acids. V lost 4 bases and J lost 5, with 18 bases in between.

This chain joins TRBV9 and TRBJ2-1; the D gene is possibly TRBD1 (5 bases). The germline CDR1 and CDR2 sequences are SGDLS and YYNGEE. V was pared by 1 base and J by 0 bases, with 11 bases between. There are 16 residues in the CDR3. The CDR3 region has the DNA TGTGCCAGCAGCGTATACGGCGACAGCTCCTACAATGAGCAGTTCTTC. Encoded protein: CASSVYGDSSYNEQFF.

This clone was picked up one time. The rearrangement joins TRBV25-1 to TRBJ1-5, with D tentatively TRBD1 (5 bases). Germline V lookup: CDR1 MGHDK, CDR2 SYGVNS. This CDR3 region has 13 residues. Trimming pared 2 bases from V and 11 bases from J, leaving 13 bases between. Here the CDR3 reads CASSEGGKGAQHF. The CDR3 nucleotides are TGTGCCAGCAGTGAAGGGGGGAAGGGAGCCCAGCATTTT. Filled out from reference TRBV25-1 and TRBJ1-5, the complete variable domain reads EADIYQTPRYLVIGTGKKITLECSQTMGHDKMYWYQQDPGMELHLIHYSYGVNSTEKGDLSSESTVSRIRTEHFPLTLESARPSHTSQYLCASSEGGKGAQHFGDGTRLSIL.

This clone was counted between two and nine times. This rearrangement joins TRBV28 to TRBJ1-1; D gene uncertain. V lost 5 bases, J lost 1 base, and 14 bases lay in between. The CDR3 consists of 15 residues. Germline V gene lookup returns CDR1 MDHEN and CDR2 SYDVKM. The CDR3 region is CASSPLVRTNTEAFF. The CDR3 coding sequence is TGTGCCAGCAGTCCGCTGGTGAGAACGAACACTGAAGCTTTCTTT.

The rearrangement links TRBV10-2 to TRBJ1-5; TRBD1 is a possible D gene (5 bases). Looked up from germline, CDR1 is WSHSY and CDR2 is SAAADI. V lost 2 bases, J lost 5 bases, and 10 bases lay in between. The CDR3 consists of 14 residues. In nucleotides, the CDR3 is TGCGCCAGCAGTGAGGTCAGGGTGTATCAGCCCCAGCATTTT. Protein product: CASSEVRVYQPQHF.

This clone was counted a single time. The rearrangement links TRBV9 to TRBJ1-1; no reliable D call. Germline V gene sequence: CDR1 SGDLS, CDR2 YYNGEE. The V end lost 3 bases, the J end lost 2 bases, and 14 bases lay between the germline ends. This CDR3 is 15 amino acids long. The CDR3 bases are TGTGCCAGCAGCGCTGACCCAGGACTCAACACTGAAGCTTTCTTT. Residues: CASSADPGLNTEAFF.